This T cell receptor (beta chain) was sequenced for a study of blood T cell repertoires in COVID-19. Study-level background: Samples taken during acute and convalescent COVID-19 were collected in the United States, Italy and Spain. T cells, B-cell-depleted T cells, or PBMCs provided the cDNA or gDNA that served as material.

Libraries were prepared by immunoSEQ multiplex PCR; TCRdb keeps only in-frame clonotypes and omits some of them. This table holds 250,000 to 350,000 clones, 88% found once. The CDR3 extends over 18 amino acids. Germline V gives CDR1 LNHDA, CDR2 SQIVND (reference sequence). J lost 8 bases, V lost 1 base, and 14 bases had no gene match. Sequencing was performed on peripheral blood. This TCR was recovered from a woman in her forties or fifties with active or convalescent COVID-19. The V call is TRBV19, the J call TRBJ2-1; TRBD2 aligns across 10 bases. The CDR3 DNA reads as TGTGCCAGTAGTATAGGGCTACAGGGGACTAGCGTTAAGGATGAGCAGTTCTTC. Its translation: CASSIGLQGTSVKDEQFF.